This T cell receptor (beta chain) was retrieved from a study of beta chain features in type 1 diabetes (dated by TCRdb to 2017 to 2018). Looking at the study overall: Mean age, gender distribution, total cell number and subset yield were not different between patients and healthy donors. Across all samples, approximately 100 million sorted cells were examined, and cell number per subset correlated strongly with RNA yield. In the study, recently diagnosed type 1 diabetes patients and matched healthy donors were compared on the TCRB repertoires of their sorted circulating CD4+ T cell subsets. Naive and central memory subsets were obtained from all 30 or so donors, but regulatory and stem cell-like memory subsets were isolated from only 8 patients and roughly eight healthy donors. Summary of the overall study and its limitations: In all four CD4+ subsets, TCRB CDR3 length was moderately but significantly shorter in type 1 diabetes patients. HLA sub-analyses involved small numbers of individuals, so any influence of HLA type on TCRB rearrangement remained unresolved. PCR may preferentially amplify shorter templates, but because patient and control samples were amplified and corrected together, any resulting skew would affect both groups equally. Fewer insertions and more nucleotide deletions at VDJ recombination sites were observed in patients with type 1 diabetes, implying thymic rearrangement abnormalities. Naive, central memory and regulatory TCRB repertoires appeared to be more alike among patients than among healthy donors. Because cDNA was sequenced instead of genomic DNA, highly expressing activated cells could be over-represented, though the groups showed no difference in activation or CD3 levels.

Sequences MNHNS (CDR1) and SASEGT (CDR2) are obtained from the germline V gene. Spanning cysteine to phenylalanine, the CDR3 consists of 11 amino acids. Only the CDR3 region is kept as DNA, spanning 33 bases read in frame from base 1. Deletion took 5 bases off V and 6 bases off J, with a span of 8 bases between the germline ends. From each donor, a single peripheral blood sample of about 100 mL on average was drawn into heparinised tubes. A BD FACSAria II and a panel including CD45RO, CCR7, CD25, CD127, CD95 and CD27 were used to sort naive, central memory, regulatory and stem cell-like memory CD4+ T cells. All sorted populations exceeded 95% purity. Right away, PBMCs were isolated by Lymphoprep density gradient centrifugation and were stained directly, with no culture step. To minimize batch effects, samples were stained and sorted in pairs, one healthy donor with one patient per experiment. All of the isolated RNA was reverse transcribed with the High Capacity cDNA Reverse Transcription Kit, so expressed TCRB transcripts were sequenced. Deep immunoSEQ sequencing was applied to naive, central memory and regulatory T cell samples, giving an average of about 3.6 million total reads per sample. Sorted cells were lysed in RLT buffer, and RNA was extracted using DNase-treated RNeasy Micro or Mini kits according to cell number. To prevent cross-contamination, every cell subset was processed on its own, while patient and healthy donor samples were processed together. TCRB sequences were amplified from cDNA with the immunoSEQ multiplex PCR, producing 87-bp fragments spanning the CDR3 region. Sequencing of the amplicons was done on the Illumina HiSeq platform. The original pipeline was this. PCR bias was corrected computationally using synthetic template baselines, and reads within Hamming distance 2 were collapsed, with unmergeable singletons discarded. By aligning reads against IMGT, V, D and J genes, CDR3 length, and insertions or deletions at six rearrangement sites were assigned. Within each subset, clonotype counts were normalized to sorted cell number, after which true diversity and Gini coefficients were computed with the tcR R package. The overlap coefficient, calculated on TCRB nucleotide sequences, was used to measure repertoire sharing. Drawn from immuneACCESS, this table holds only the in-frame rearrangements with V and J called that TCRdb kept. Clones are partly lost; checked studies trace under half to an unresolved V gene and leave the rest unexplained. V, J and clone size were drawn from that table, and D and trimming were deduced from the DNA. Here the sample has roughly 150,000 clones; 9% to 12% occur a single time. The ten most abundant clones make up approximately 0.5% of the sample.

Note on this clone: No antigen is known for it. Per-base quality was not reported, and no clone a single base away is much larger than it.

Material for sequencing was central memory CD4+ T cells from blood. The sequence derives from a man between 25 and 39 years old with type 1 diabetes. The chain uses TRBV6-1 and TRBJ2-7; no D gene is confidently identified. The CDR3 reads as follows: CASSLDSEQYF. The DNA sequence reads TGTGCCAGCAGTTTAGATTCCGAGCAGTACTTC.